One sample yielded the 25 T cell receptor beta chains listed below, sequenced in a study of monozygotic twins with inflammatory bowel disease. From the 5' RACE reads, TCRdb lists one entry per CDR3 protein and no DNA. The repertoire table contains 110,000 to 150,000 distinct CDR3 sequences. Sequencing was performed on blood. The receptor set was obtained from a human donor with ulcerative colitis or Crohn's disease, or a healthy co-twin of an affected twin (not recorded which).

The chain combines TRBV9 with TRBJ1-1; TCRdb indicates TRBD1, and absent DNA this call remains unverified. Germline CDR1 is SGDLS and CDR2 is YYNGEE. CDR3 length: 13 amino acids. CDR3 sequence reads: CASSLGGTGEAFF.

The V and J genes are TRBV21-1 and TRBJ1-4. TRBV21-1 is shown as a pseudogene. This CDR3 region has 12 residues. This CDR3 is CASSKVRDKLFF.

The chain's CDR3 is CSVRDTGRYSPLHF. The rearrangement links TRBV29-1 to TRBJ1-6; the D call of TRBD1 rests on TCRdb alone, since no DNA is present to check it. The CDR3 covers 14 residues. Germline CDR1 reads SQVTM; CDR2 reads ANQGSEA. Full variable domain (missing parts from reference TRBV29-1 and TRBJ1-6): SAVISQKPSRDICQRGTSLTIQCQVDSQVTMMFWYRQQPGQSLTLIATANQGSEATYESGFVIDKFPISRPNLTFSTLTVSNMSPEDSSIYLCSVRDTGRYSPLHFGNGTRLTVT.

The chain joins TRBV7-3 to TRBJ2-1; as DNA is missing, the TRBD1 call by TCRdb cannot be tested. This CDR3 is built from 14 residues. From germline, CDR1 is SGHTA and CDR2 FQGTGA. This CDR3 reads CASSLRTEYNEQFF.

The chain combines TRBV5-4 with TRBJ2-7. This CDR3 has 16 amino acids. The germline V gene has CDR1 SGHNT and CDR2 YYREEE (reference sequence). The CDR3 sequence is CASSLVAAIGSYEQYF.

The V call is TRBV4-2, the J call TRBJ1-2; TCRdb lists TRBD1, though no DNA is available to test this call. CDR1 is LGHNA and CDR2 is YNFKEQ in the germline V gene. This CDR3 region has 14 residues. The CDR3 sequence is CASSQGGGGYGYTF.

The CDR3 spells CASSSAGDHNEQFF. The genes are TRBV12-3 or TRBV12-4 and TRBJ2-1; TCRdb outputs TRBD1, but without DNA this stays unchecked. This CDR3 has 14 amino acids.

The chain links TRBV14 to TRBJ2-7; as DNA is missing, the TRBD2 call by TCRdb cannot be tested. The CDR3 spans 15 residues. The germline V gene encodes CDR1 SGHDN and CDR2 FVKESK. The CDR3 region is CASSQETGLGYEQYF.

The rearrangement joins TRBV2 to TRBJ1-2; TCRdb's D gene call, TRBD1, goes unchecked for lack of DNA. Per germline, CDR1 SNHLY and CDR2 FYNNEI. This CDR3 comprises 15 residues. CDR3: CASSNQGRANYGYTF. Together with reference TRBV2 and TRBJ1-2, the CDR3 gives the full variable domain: EPEVTQTPSHQVTQMGQEVILRCVPISNHLYFYWYRQILGQKVEFLVSFYNNEISEKSEIFDDQFSVERPDGSNFTLKIRSTKLEDSAMYFCASSNQGRANYGYTFGSGTRLTVV.

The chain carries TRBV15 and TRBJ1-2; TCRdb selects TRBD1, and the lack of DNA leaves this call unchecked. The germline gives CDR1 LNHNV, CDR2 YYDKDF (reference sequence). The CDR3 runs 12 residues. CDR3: CATSRGPPNYTF.

This CDR3 reads CASSYWDSTDTQYF. V gene TRBV6-2 or TRBV6-3 combines with J gene TRBJ2-3. Germline V gives CDR1 MNHEY, CDR2 SVGEGT. This CDR3 spans 14 amino acids.

CDR3: CATSVSGGTEAFF. V usage is TRBV24-1 and J usage is TRBJ1-1; without DNA, the TCRdb call of TRBD1 cannot be checked. Germline loops: CDR1 KGHDR, CDR2 SFDVKD. The CDR3 runs 13 residues.

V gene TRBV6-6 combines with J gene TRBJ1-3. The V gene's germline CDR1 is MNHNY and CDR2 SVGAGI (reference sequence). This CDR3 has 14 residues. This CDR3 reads CASSYSETGNTIYF.

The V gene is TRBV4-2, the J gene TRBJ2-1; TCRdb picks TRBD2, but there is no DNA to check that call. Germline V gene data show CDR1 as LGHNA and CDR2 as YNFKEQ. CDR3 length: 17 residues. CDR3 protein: CASSQDGASGNYNEQFF.

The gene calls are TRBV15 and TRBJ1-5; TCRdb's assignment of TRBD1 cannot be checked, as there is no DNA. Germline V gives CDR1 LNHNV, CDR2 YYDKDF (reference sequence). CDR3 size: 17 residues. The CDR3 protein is CATSPNRDSYSNQPQHF.

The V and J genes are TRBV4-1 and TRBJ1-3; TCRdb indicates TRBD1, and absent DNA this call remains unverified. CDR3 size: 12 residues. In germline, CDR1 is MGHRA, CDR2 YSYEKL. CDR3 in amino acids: CASSQDSVSKYF.

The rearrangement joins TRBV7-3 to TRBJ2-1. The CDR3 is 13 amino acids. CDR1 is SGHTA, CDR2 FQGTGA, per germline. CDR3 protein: CASSSSDYNEQFF.

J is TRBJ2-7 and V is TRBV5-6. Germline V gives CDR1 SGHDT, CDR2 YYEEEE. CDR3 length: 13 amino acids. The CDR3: CASSSSGPLGQYF.

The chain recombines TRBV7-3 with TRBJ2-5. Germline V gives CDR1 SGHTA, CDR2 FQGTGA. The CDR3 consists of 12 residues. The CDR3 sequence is CASSLTDGTQYF.

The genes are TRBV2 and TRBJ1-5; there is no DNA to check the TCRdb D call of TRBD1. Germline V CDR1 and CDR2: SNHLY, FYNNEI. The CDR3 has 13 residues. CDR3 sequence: CASSDSGSQPQHF. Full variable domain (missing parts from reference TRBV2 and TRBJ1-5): EPEVTQTPSHQVTQMGQEVILRCVPISNHLYFYWYRQILGQKVEFLVSFYNNEISEKSEIFDDQFSVERPDGSNFTLKIRSTKLEDSAMYFCASSDSGSQPQHFGDGTRLSIL.

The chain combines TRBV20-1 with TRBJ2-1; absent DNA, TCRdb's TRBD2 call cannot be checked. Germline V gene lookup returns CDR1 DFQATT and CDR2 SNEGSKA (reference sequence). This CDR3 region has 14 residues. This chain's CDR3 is CSAPGTSGKNEQFF.

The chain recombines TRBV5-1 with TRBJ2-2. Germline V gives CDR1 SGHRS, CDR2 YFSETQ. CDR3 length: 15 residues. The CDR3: CASSLVALNTGELFF.

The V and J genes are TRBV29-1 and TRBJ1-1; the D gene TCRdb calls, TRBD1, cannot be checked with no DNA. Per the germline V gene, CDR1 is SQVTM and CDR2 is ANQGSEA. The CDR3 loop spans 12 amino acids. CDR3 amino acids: CSVGQGNTEAFF.

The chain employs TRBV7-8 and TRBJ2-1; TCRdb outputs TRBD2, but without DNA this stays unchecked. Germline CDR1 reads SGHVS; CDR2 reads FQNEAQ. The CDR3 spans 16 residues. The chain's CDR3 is CASSTGDKGRANEQFF.

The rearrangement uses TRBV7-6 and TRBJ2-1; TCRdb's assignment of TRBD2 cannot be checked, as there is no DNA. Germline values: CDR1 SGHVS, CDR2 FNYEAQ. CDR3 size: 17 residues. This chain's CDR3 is CASSFPSLTGGPNEQFF. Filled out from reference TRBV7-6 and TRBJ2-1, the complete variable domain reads GAGVSQSPRYKVTKRGQDVALRCDPISGHVSLYWYRQALGQGPEFLTYFNYEAQQDKSGLPNDRFSAERPEGSISTLTIQRTEQRDSAMYRCASSFPSLTGGPNEQFFGPGTRLTVL.